This passage covers 8 T cell receptor beta chains from one sample sequenced in a study of OX40 agonist ivuxolimab in advanced cancers. Generated by immunoSEQ multiplex PCR, the TCRdb table keeps only in-frame clones and is missing some. Among about 61,000 clones listed, roughly 85% were seen once. The input for sequencing was CD4+ or CD8+ T cells sorted from blood, taken in a trial of the OX40 agonist ivuxolimab. The receptors stem from an adult with an advanced solid tumor such as melanoma, head and neck, liver or kidney cancer.

The gene calls are TRBV2 and TRBJ1-1, with D hard to call. In germline, CDR1 is SNHLY, CDR2 FYNNEI. Trimming left V 5 bases short and J 7 bases short, with 20 bases between. CDR3 length: 15 residues. The CDR3 spells CASSTTDPGHGEAFF. The CDR3 DNA reads TGTGCCAGCAGTACCACGGACCCCGGGCACGGTGAAGCTTTCTTT.

Of note for this clone: Other nucleotide sequences in the sample specify the same CDR3. The chain joins TRBV5-1 to TRBJ2-1; 14 bases fit TRBD2. CDR1 and CDR2 from the germline V gene are SGHRS and YFSETQ. V gave up 4 bases and J gave up 9 bases; unmatched junction bases: 6. The CDR3 loop spans 15 amino acids. The CDR3 protein is CASSLGLAGAGEQFF. The CDR3 region has the DNA TGCGCCAGCAGCCTGGGACTAGCGGGAGCTGGTGAGCAGTTCTTC.

The chain joins TRBV5-6 to TRBJ1-3; 7 bases fit TRBD1. Per germline, CDR1 SGHDT and CDR2 YYEEEE. The CDR3 is 15 amino acids. After removal of 6 bases from V and 1 base from J, the junction contained 7 bases not matched to a gene. The CDR3 sequence is CASTIGTDSGNTIYF. The CDR3 region has the DNA TGTGCCAGCACGATAGGGACAGATTCTGGAAACACCATATATTTT. Drawing the rest from reference TRBV5-6 and TRBJ1-3, the complete variable domain is DAGVTQSPTHLIKTRGQQVTLRCSPKSGHDTVSWYQQALGQGPQFIFQYYEEEERQRGNFPDRFSGHQFPNYSSELNVNALLLGDSALYLCASTIGTDSGNTIYFGEGSWLTVV.

This sequence joins TRBV21-1 and TRBJ1-3. TRBV21-1 is shown as a pseudogene. The CDR3 consists of 13 residues. The CDR3 loop is CASRDYSGNTIYF. CDR3 DNA: TGTGCCAGCAGGGATTACTCTGGAAACACCATATATTTT.

The chain has TRBV18 and TRBJ1-1; 12 positions agree with TRBD1. This CDR3 spans 18 amino acids. Germline CDR1 and CDR2: KGHSH and LQKENI. J was trimmed by 4 bases and V by 4 bases; bases with no gene match: 13. CDR3 nucleotide sequence: TGTGCCAGCTCACTACAGACTCCGGGACAGGGGGCCGGCACTGAAGCTTTCTTT. Its protein product is CASSLQTPGQGAGTEAFF. Full variable domain (outside the CDR3, taken from reference TRBV18 and TRBJ1-1): NAGVMQNPRHLVRRRGQEARLRCSPMKGHSHVYWYRQLPEEGLKFMVYLQKENIIDESGMPKERFSAEFPKEGPSILRIQQVVRGDSAAYFCASSLQTPGQGAGTEAFFGQGTRLTVV.

The V gene is TRBV2, the J gene TRBJ1-5; 12 bases line up with TRBD1. V shed 7 bases and J 6 bases; nucleotides not matched to a gene: 10. CDR1 SNHLY and CDR2 FYNNEI come from the germline V gene. The CDR3 loop spans 16 amino acids. The CDR3 spells CASTPPGTGGIQPQHF. The CDR3 nucleotides read TGTGCCAGCACTCCCCCCGGGACAGGGGGCATTCAGCCCCAGCATTTT.

This sequence joins TRBV9 and TRBJ1-6; the D gene is possibly TRBD1 (5 bases). CDR3 size: 14 residues. Trimming stripped 3 bases from V and 8 bases from J, with 12 bases between. Germline V lookup: CDR1 SGDLS, CDR2 YYNGEE. In nucleotides, the CDR3 is TGTGCCAGCAGCGCACAGGTTGGCGATTCACCCCTCCACTTT. It codes for CASSAQVGDSPLHF.

The genes are TRBV7-2 and TRBJ2-7, with TRBD2 matching 12 bases. The trim removed 7 bases at V and 2 bases at J, leaving 9 bases unmatched. The CDR3 is 16 residues long. Germline lookup yields CDR1 SGHTA and CDR2 FQGNSA. DNA of the CDR3: TGTGCCAGCAAGGAGTTAGGACTAGCGGGACCCTACGAGCAGTACTTC. It encodes CASKELGLAGPYEQYF.